The T cell receptor (beta chain) under discussion was sequenced for a study of control samples from healthy donors and cancer patients. CDR3 size: 14 residues. The V and J ends lost 0 bases and 3 bases respectively, with 10 bases between them. The V gene's germline CDR1 is SGHRS and CDR2 YFSETQ. This clone has a single count. Measured with immunoSEQ multiplex PCR; TCRdb has only the in-frame clones, and not every one. The sample has 100,000 to 150,000 clones, about 90% seen once; the top ten hold roughly 1.9%. The sequence was collected from a man between 18 and 29 years old in good health. This chain uses TRBV5-1 with TRBJ2-7, with D possibly being TRBD2 (5 bases). Sample: blood. The CDR3 loop is CASSLAEGYYEQYF. DNA of the CDR3: TGCGCCAGCAGCTTGGCAGAGGGCTACTACGAGCAGTACTTC.